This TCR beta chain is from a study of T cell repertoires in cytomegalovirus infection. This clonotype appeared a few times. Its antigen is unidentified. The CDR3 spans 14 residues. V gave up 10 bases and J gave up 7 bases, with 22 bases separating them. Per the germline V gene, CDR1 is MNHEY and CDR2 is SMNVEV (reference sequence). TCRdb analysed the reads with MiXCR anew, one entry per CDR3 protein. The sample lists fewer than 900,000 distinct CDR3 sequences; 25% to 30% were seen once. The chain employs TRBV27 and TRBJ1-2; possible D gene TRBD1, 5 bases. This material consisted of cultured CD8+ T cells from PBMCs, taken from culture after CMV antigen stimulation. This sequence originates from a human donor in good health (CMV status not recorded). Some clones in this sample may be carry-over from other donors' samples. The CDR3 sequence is CATHGGQGYGGYTF. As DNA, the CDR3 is TGTGCCACCCACGGTGGGCAGGGTTACGGTGGCTACACCTTC.